This T cell receptor (beta chain) originates from a study of T cell responses to AZD1222 COVID-19 vaccine. Study-wide results and limits: The sample set comprised mostly white British donors with more females, and clonal diversity was possibly underestimated.

Sequencing used immunoSEQ multiplex PCR; TCRdb keeps in-frame clones, though not all of them. The table includes 90,000 to 120,000 clones, approximately 91% detected once. To note about this clone: Antigen: not known.

With 9 bases clipped from V and 6 bases from J, the junction kept 12 bases outside the gene matches. There are 14 residues in the CDR3. The germline V gene encodes CDR1 MNHEY and CDR2 SMNVEV (reference sequence). The TCR sequence derives from an adult in good health. The material sequenced was peripheral blood, taken on day 0 of AZD1222 vaccination. The rearrangement uses TRBV27 and TRBJ1-2; 8 nucleotides match TRBD1. As DNA, the CDR3 is TGTGCCAGTACGACAGGGGAGTTGGGTAATGGCTACACCTTC. Translation: CASTTGELGNGYTF.